This T cell receptor (beta chain) was recorded in a study of breast tumors, draining lymph nodes, adjacent tissues. Study-wide findings and caveats: Compared with lymph nodes, tumors were less diverse; compared with nontumor tissue, more. The data were judged consistent with most tumor T cells coming from lymph node and expanding in tumor. The lymph node origin of tumor T cells was framed as consistent with a hypothesis, not demonstrated. Compared with basal-like, luminal-like tumors shared significantly more repertoire with nontumor tissue.

The CDR3 has 13 residues. Germline values: CDR1 GTSNPN, CDR2 SVGIG (reference sequence). MiXCR, applied by TCRdb to the multiplex PCR reads, yields one record per CDR3 protein. The sample comprises 100,000 to 150,000 distinct CDR3 sequences, roughly 21% of which are singletons, and roughly 4% rests with the top ten. Breast cancer patients provided tissue from their axillary draining lymph nodes. Concerning this clonotype itself: Antigen specificity is unknown. This sequence may be a read error, since a much larger clone differs from it by one base.

The J gene is TRBJ1-2, the V gene TRBV30, with TRBD1 identical over 7 bases. The source is a female donor with breast cancer. Some clones in this sample may be carry-over from other donors' samples. Sequences were obtained from axillary lymph node tissue. Here the CDR3 reads CAWRTGKNYSYTF. CDR3 DNA: TGTGCCTGGAGGACAGGGAAGAACTATAGCTACACCTTC.